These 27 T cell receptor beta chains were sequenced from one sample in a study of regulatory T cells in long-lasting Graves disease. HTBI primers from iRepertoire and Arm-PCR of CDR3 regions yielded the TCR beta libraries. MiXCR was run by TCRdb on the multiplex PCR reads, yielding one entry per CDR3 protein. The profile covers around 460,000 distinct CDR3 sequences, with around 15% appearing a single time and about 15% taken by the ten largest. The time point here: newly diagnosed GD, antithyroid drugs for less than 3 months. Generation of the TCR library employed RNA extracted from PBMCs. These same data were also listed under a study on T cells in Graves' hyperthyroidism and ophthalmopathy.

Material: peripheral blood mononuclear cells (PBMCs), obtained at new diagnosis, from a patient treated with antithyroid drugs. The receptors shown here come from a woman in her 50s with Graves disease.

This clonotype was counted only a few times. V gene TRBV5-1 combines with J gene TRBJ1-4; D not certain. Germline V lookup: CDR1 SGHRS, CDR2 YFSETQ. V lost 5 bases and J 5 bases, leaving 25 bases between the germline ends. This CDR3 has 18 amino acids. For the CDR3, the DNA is TGCGCCAGCAGGGGAGAGTGGAGTTCCTCCCTCCCAAATGAAAAACTGTTTTTT. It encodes CASRGEWSSSLPNEKLFF.

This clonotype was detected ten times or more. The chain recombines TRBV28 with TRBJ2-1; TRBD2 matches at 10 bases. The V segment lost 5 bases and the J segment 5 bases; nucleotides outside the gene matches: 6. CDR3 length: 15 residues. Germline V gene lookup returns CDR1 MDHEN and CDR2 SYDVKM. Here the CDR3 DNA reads TGTGCCAGCAGTGTACTAGCGGGGCATAACAATGAGCAGTTCTTC. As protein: CASSVLAGHNNEQFF. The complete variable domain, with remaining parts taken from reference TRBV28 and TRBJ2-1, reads DVKVTQSSRYLVKRTGEKVFLECVQDMDHENMFWYRQDPGLGLRLIYFSYDVKMKEKGDIPEGYSVSREKKERFSLILESASTNQTSMYLCASSVLAGHNNEQFFGPGTRLTVL.

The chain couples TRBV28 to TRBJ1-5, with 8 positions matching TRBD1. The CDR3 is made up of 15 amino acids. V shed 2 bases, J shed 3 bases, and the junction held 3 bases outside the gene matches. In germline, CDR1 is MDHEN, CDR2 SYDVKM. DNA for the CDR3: TGTGCCAGCAGTTTAAGACAGGGGAACAATCAGCCCCAGCATTTT. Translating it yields CASSLRQGNNQPQHF.

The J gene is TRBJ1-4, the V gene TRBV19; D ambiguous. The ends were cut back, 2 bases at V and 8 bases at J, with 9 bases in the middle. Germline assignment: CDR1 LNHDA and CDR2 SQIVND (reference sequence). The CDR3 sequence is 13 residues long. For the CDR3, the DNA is TGTGCCAGTAGTATATCCAGGTCGGAAAAACTGTTTTTT. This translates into CASSISRSEKLFF.

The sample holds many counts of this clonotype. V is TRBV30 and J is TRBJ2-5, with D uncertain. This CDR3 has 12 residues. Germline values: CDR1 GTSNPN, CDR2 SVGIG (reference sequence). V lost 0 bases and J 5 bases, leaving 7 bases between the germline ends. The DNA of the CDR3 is TGTGCCTGGAGTGTAGAGGTGGAGACCCAGTACTTC. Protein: CAWSVEVETQYF.

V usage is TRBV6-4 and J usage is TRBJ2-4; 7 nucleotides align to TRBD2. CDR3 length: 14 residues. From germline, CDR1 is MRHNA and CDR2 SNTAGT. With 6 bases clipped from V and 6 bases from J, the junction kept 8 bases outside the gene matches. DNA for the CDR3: TGTGCCAGCAGGGGGGGGGGAGGCAGAAACATTCAGTACTTC. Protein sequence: CASRGGGGRNIQYF.

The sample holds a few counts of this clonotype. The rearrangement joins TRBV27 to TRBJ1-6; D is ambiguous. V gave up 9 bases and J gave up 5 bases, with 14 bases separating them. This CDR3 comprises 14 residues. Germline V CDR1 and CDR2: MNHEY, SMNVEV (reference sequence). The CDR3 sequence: CASTLAGHNSPLHF. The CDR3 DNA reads TGTGCCAGTACCCTCGCAGGCCATAATTCACCCCTCCACTTT.

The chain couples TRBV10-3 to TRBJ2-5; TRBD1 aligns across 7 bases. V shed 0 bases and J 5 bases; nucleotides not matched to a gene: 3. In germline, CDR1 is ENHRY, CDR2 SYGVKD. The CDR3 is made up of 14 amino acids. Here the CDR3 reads CAISESQGVETQYF. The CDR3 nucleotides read TGTGCCATCAGTGAGTCCCAGGGGGTCGAGACCCAGTACTTC.

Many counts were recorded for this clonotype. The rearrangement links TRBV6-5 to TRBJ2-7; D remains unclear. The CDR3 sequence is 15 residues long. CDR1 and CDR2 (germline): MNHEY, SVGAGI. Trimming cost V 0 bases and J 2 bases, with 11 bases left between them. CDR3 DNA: TGTGCCAGCAGTTACTCGACTGCGACGGCCTACGAGCAGTACTTC. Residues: CASSYSTATAYEQYF.

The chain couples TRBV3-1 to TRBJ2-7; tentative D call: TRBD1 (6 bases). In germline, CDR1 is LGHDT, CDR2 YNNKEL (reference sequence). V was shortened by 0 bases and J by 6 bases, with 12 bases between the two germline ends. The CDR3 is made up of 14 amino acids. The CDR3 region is CASSQDWTEGEQYF. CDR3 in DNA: TGTGCCAGCAGCCAAGATTGGACAGAAGGCGAGCAGTACTTC.

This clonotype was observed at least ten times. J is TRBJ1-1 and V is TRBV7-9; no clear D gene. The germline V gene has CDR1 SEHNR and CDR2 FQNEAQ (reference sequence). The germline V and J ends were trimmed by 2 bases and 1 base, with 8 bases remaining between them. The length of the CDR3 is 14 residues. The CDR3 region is CASSLQDQNTEAFF. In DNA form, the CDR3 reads TGTGCCAGCAGCTTACAAGACCAGAACACTGAAGCTTTCTTT.

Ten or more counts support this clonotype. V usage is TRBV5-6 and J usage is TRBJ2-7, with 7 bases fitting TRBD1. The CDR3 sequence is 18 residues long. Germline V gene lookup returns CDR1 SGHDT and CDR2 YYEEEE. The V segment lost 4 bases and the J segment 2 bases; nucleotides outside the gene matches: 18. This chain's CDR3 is CASSPQLRFWTGAYEQYF. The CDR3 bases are TGTGCCAGCAGCCCTCAACTCCGCTTCTGGACAGGAGCCTACGAGCAGTACTTC.

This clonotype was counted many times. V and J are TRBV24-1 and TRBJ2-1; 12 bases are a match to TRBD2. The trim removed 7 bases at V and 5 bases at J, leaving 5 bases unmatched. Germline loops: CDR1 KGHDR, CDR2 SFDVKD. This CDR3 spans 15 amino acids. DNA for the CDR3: TGTGCCACCAGCCCGGGACTAGCGGGCAACAATGAGCAGTTCTTC. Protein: CATSPGLAGNNEQFF.

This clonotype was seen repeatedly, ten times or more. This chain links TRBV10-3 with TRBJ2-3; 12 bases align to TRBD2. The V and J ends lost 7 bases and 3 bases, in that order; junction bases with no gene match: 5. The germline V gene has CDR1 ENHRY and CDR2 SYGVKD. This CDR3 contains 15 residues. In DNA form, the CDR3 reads TGTGCCATCAATAGACTAGCGGGAGAGACAGATACGCAGTATTTT. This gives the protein CAINRLAGETDTQYF.

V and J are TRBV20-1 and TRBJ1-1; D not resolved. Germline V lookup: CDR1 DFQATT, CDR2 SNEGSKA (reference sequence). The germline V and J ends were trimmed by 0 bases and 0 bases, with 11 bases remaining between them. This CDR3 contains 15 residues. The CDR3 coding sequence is TGCAGTGCTAGAGATGCTCTCCCGGTGAACACTGAAGCTTTCTTT. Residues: CSARDALPVNTEAFF.

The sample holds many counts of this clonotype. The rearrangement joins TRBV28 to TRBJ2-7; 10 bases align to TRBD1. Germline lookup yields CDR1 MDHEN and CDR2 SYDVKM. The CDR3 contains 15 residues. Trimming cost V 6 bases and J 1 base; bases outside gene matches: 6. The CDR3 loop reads CASSPDRGLSYEQYF. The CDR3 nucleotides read TGTGCCAGCAGCCCTGACAGGGGGCTTTCCTACGAGCAGTACTTC.

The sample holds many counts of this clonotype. This chain's CDR3 is CASSLVFPETQYF. The CDR3 nucleotides read TGTGCCAGCAGCTTAGTTTTTCCGGAGACCCAGTACTTC. This chain connects TRBV11-2 to TRBJ2-5; D is unresolved. Germline assignment: CDR1 SGHAT and CDR2 FQNNGV. The CDR3 spans 13 residues. V was shortened by 1 base and J by 5 bases, with 8 bases between the two germline ends.

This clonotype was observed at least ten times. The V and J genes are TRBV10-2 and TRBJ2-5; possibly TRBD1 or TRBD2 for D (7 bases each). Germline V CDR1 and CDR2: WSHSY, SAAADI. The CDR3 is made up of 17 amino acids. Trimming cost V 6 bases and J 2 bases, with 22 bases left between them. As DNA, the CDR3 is TGCGCCAGCAGAGGGCGGGGAGGGACAGAACCTCAAGAGACCCAGTACTTC. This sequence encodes CASRGRGGTEPQETQYF.

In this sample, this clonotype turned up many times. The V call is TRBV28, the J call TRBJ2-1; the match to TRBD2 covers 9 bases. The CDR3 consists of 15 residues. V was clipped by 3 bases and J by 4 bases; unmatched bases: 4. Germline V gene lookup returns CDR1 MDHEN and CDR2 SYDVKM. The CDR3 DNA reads TGTGCCAGCAGTTTCCGAGCGGGAGGTTACAATGAGCAGTTCTTC. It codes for CASSFRAGGYNEQFF.

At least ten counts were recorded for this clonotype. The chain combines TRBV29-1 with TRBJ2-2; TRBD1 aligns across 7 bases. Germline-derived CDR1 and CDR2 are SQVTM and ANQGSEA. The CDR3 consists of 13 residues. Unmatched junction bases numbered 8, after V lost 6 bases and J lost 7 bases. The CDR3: CSVSTGDHGELFF. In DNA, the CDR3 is TGCAGCGTATCCACAGGGGATCACGGGGAGCTGTTTTTT.

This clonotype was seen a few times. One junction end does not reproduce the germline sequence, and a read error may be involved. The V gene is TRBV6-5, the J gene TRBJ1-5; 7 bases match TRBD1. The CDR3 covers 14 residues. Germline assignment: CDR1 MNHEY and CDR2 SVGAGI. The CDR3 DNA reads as TGTACCAGCAGTTTCGAGGGGGCCCATCAGCCCCAGCATTTT. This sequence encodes CTSSFEGAHQPQHF.

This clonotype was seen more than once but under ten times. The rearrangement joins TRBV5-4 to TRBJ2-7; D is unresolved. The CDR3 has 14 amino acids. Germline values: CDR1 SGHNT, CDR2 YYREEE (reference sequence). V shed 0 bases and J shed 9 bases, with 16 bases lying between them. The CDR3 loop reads CASSLDGLRMGQYF. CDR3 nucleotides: TGTGCCAGCAGCTTGGACGGGTTGCGAATGGGGCAGTACTTC.

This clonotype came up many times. The CDR3, as DNA: TGTGCCAGCAGCCAAGCAGGGGAAAATCAGCCCCAGCATTTT. Translated: CASSQAGENQPQHF. V gene TRBV3-1 combines with J gene TRBJ1-5; weak D call: TRBD1 (6 bases). Trimming cost V 1 base and J 4 bases, with 8 bases left between them. In germline, CDR1 is LGHDT, CDR2 YNNKEL (reference sequence). There are 14 residues in the CDR3.

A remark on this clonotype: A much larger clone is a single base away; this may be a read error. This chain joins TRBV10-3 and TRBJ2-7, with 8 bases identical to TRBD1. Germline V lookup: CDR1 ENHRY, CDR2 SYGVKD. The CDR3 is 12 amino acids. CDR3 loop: CAIRAGGYKQYF. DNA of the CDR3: TGTGCCATCAGGGCAGGGGGCTACAAGCAGTACTTC.

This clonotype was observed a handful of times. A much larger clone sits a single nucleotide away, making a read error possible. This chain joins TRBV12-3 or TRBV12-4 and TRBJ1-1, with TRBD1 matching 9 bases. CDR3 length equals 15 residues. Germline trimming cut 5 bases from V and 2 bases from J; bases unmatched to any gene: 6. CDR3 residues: CASSGTGTANTEAFF. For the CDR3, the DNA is TGTGCCAGCAGTGGGACAGGGACCGCAAACACTGAAGCTTTCTTT.

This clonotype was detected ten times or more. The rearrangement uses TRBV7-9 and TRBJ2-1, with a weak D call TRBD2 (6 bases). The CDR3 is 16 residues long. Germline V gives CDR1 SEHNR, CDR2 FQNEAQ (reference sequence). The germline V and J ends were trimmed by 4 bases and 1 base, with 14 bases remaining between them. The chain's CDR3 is CASSSDYLRSYNEQFF. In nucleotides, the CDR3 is TGTGCCAGCAGCTCGGACTACCTGAGGTCCTACAATGAGCAGTTCTTC.

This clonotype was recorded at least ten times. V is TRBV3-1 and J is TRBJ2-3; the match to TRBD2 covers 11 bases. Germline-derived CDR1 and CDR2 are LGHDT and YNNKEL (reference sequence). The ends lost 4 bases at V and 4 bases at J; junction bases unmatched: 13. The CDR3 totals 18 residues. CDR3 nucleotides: TGTGCCAGCAGCCTCGCGGGGGTACTAGCGGGAGTGGCAGATACGCAGTATTTT. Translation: CASSLAGVLAGVADTQYF.